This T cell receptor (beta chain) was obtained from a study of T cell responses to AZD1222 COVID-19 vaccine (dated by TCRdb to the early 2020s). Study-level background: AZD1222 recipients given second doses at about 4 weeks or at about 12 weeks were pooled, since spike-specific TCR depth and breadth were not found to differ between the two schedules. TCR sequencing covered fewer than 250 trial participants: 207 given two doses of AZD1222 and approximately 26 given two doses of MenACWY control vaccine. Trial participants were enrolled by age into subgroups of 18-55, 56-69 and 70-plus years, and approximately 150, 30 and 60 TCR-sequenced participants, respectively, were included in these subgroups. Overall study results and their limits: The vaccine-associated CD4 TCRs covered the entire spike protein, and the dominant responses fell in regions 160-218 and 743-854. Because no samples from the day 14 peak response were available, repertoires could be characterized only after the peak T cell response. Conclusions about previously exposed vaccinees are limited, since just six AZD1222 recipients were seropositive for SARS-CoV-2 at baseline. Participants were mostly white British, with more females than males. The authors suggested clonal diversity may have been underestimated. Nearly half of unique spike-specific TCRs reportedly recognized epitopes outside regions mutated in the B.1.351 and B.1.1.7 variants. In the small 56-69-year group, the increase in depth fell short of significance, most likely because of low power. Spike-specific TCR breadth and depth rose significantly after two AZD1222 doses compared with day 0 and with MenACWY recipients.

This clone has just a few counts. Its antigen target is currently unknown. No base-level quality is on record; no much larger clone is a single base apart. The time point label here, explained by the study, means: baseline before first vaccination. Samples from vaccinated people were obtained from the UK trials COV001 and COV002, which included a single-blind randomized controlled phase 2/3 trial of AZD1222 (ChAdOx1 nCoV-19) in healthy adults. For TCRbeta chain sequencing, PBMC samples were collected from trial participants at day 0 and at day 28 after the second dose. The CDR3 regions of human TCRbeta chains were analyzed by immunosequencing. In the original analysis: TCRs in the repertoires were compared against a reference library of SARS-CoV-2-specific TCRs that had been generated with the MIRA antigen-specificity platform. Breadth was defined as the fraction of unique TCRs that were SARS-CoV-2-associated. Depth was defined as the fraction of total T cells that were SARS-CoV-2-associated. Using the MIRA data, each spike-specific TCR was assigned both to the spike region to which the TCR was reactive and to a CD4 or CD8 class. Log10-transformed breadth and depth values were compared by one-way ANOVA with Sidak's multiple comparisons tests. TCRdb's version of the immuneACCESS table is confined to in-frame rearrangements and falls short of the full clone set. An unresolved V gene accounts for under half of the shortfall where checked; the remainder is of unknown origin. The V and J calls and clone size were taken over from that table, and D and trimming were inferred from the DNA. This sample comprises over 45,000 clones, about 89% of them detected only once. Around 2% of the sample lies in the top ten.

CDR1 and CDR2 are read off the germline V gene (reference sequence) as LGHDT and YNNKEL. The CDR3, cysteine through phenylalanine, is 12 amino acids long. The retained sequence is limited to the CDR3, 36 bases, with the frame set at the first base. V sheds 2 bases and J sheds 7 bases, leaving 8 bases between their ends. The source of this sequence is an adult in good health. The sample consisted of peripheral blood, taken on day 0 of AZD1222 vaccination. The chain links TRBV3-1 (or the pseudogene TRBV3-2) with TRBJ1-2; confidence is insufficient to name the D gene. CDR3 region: CASSQHTVGYTF. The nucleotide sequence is TGTGCCAGCAGCCAACACACAGTTGGCTACACCTTC.